This TCR beta chain originates from a study of cytomegalovirus exposure and HLA in healthy donors. The study, taken as a whole, reports: Analysis performed later found more than 15,000 TCR beta sequences associated with HLA alleles at 0.05 false discovery rate.

Germline CDR1 is LNHDA and CDR2 is SQIVND (reference sequence). The CDR3 contains 15 residues. The ends were cut back, 6 bases at V and 1 base at J, with 15 bases in the middle. This clone was observed once. The antigen remains undetermined. The PCR had 60 Vbeta and 13 Jbeta primers. The repertoire was sequenced with immunoSEQ multiplex PCR; TCRdb's copy has only in-frame clones and lacks some. Altogether 150,000 to 200,000 clones are present, roughly four fifths being singletons, with the ten largest covering about 1.5%. The sequenced sample consisted of PBMCs. The chain combines TRBV19 with TRBJ1-2, with D unresolved. The receptor was derived from a young woman in good health and CMV-seronegative. The CDR3 is CASRSPDGINYGYTF. The CDR3 DNA is TGTGCCAGTAGGAGCCCGGACGGGATTAACTATGGCTACACCTTC.